These 28 T cell receptor beta chains were sequenced from one sample in a study of cytomegalovirus exposure and HLA in healthy donors. Primers included in the PCR were 60 Vbeta and 13 Jbeta primers. Assay used: immunoSEQ multiplex PCR; TCRdb lists only in-frame clones, some missing. Of 150,000 to 200,000 clones listed, roughly 82% are singletons. The specimen was PBMCs. The origin of the receptors is a woman in her twenties or thirties in good health and CMV-seronegative.

V is TRBV6-1 and J is TRBJ1-5, with D perhaps matching TRBD1 (5 bases). Germline values: CDR1 MNHNS, CDR2 SASEGT. The length of the CDR3 is 18 residues. Trimming left V 4 bases short and J 1 base short, with 20 bases between. CDR3: CASSVASGRGWSNQPQHF. CDR3 DNA: TGTGCCAGCAGTGTGGCGTCAGGGCGTGGATGGAGCAATCAGCCCCAGCATTTT.

The J gene is TRBJ1-1, the V gene TRBV5-5; 8 positions agree with TRBD1. This CDR3 region has 13 residues. V lost 4 bases to trimming and J lost 7 bases; unmatched junction nucleotides: 6. Germline CDR1 and CDR2: SGHKS and YYEKEE (reference sequence). In DNA, the CDR3 is TGTGCCAGCAGCAGGACAGGGAACCTTGAAGCTTTCTTT. Translating gives CASSRTGNLEAFF.

The CDR3 DNA follows: TGTGCCAGCAGTCTTACAGGGGTTGGCGGCTACACCTTC. This translates into CASSLTGVGGYTF. This chain connects TRBV28 to TRBJ1-2; 7 bases fit TRBD1. The germline V gene has CDR1 MDHEN and CDR2 SYDVKM. This CDR3 is built from 13 residues. The ends lost 5 bases at V and 8 bases at J; junction bases unmatched: 8.

This sequence joins TRBV2 and TRBJ2-3; D is possibly TRBD2 (6 bases). The germline gives CDR1 SNHLY, CDR2 FYNNEI. Trimming removed 4 bases at V and 1 base at J, with 9 bases between. This CDR3 has 14 amino acids. CDR3 sequence (DNA): TGTGCCAGCAGTGCAGGGACTCGCACAGATACGCAGTATTTT. Protein: CASSAGTRTDTQYF.

The chain employs TRBV7-4 and TRBJ2-7, with TRBD2 matching over 11 bases. From germline, CDR1 is SGHVT and CDR2 SQSDAQ. The junction had 4 bases not matched to a gene; V was cut back by 4 bases and J by 2 bases. This CDR3 contains 15 residues. The CDR3 DNA reads TGTGCCAGCAGCTCTACTAGCGGGGGACCCTACGAGCAGTACTTC. Protein sequence: CASSSTSGGPYEQYF.

The chain recombines TRBV25-1 with TRBJ2-3, with TRBD2 matching over 10 bases. The CDR3 runs to 16 residues. Trimming removed 0 bases from V and 1 base from J; junction bases left unmatched: 1. Germline-derived CDR1 and CDR2 are MGHDK and SYGVNS. The chain's CDR3 is CASSEYLAGGTDTQYF. DNA of the CDR3: TGTGCCAGCAGTGAATATCTAGCGGGGGGCACAGATACGCAGTATTTT.

The rearrangement links TRBV7-6 to TRBJ1-1; D is uncertain. The CDR3 extends over 15 amino acids. V was pared by 1 base and J by 2 bases, with 11 bases between. Germline V gene sequence: CDR1 SGHVS, CDR2 FNYEAQ. The CDR3 sequence is CASSLGEGLNTEAFF. CDR3 coding DNA: TGTGCCAGCAGCTTAGGTGAGGGATTAAACACTGAAGCTTTCTTT. Full variable domain (outside the CDR3, taken from reference TRBV7-6 and TRBJ1-1): GAGVSQSPRYKVTKRGQDVALRCDPISGHVSLYWYRQALGQGPEFLTYFNYEAQQDKSGLPNDRFSAERPEGSISTLTIQRTEQRDSAMYRCASSLGEGLNTEAFFGQGTRLTVV.

The V gene is TRBV2, the J gene TRBJ2-3, with 11 positions matching TRBD2. The V and J ends lost 9 bases and 0 bases, in that order; junction bases with no gene match: 5. The CDR3 sequence is 15 residues long. CDR1 and CDR2 from the germline V gene are SNHLY and FYNNEI. The DNA of the CDR3 is TGTGCCAGAGGGACTAGCGGAGGTAGCACAGATACGCAGTATTTT. Translation gives CARGTSGGSTDTQYF.

The chain uses TRBV13 and TRBJ2-7; TRBD2 matches 8 bases. Germline loops: CDR1 PRHDT, CDR2 FYEKMQ (reference sequence). Trimming cost V 5 bases and J 0 bases; bases outside gene matches: 12. The CDR3 has 17 residues. The DNA of the CDR3 is TGTGCCAGCAGCCCCTTGACCCGACTAGCGAGCTCCTACGAGCAGTACTTC. It yields the protein CASSPLTRLASSYEQYF. Combining the CDR3 with reference TRBV13 and TRBJ2-7 gives the whole variable domain AAGVIQSPRHLIKEKRETATLKCYPIPRHDTVYWYQQGPGQDPQFLISFYEKMQSDKGSIPDRFSAQQFSDYHSELNMSSLELGDSALYFCASSPLTRLASSYEQYFGPGTRLTVT.

The V and J genes are TRBV5-1 and TRBJ2-3; 10 bases are a match to TRBD2. This CDR3 comprises 22 residues. Trimming cost V 3 bases and J 6 bases; bases outside gene matches: 28. The germline gives CDR1 SGHRS, CDR2 YFSETQ. CDR3 loop: CASSSPLSKDRALAGESDTQYF. CDR3 sequence (DNA): TGCGCCAGCAGCTCCCCCCTATCAAAGGACAGGGCGCTAGCGGGGGAGTCTGATACGCAGTATTTT.

J is TRBJ1-4 and V is TRBV7-2; 7 bases are shared with TRBD1. From germline, CDR1 is SGHTA and CDR2 FQGNSA. The CDR3 runs 15 residues. J lost 4 bases, V lost 1 base, and 3 bases had no gene match. The CDR3, as DNA: TGTGCCAGCAGCTTAGACCACAGGGGTAATGAAAAACTGTTTTTT. It yields the protein CASSLDHRGNEKLFF.

The V gene is TRBV7-3, the J gene TRBJ1-2; D is undetermined. Trimming shortened V by 5 bases and J by 4 bases, and 11 bases separated the two germline ends. This CDR3 spans 13 amino acids. Per germline, CDR1 SGHTA and CDR2 FQGTGA. CDR3 amino acids: CASSLGRGYGYTF. The DNA of the CDR3 is TGTGCCAGCAGCCTGGGGAGAGGCTATGGCTACACCTTC.

The chain couples TRBV12-5 to TRBJ2-7; D is possibly TRBD2 (6 bases). This CDR3 has 15 amino acids. V was pared by 2 bases and J by 5 bases, with 16 bases between. Looked up from germline, CDR1 is LGHNT and CDR2 is FRNRAP. CDR3 in amino acids: CASGLNRGTPHEQYF. In DNA, the CDR3 is TGTGCTAGTGGTTTGAATCGGGGGACCCCTCACGAGCAGTACTTC.

The chain combines TRBV9 with TRBJ1-2; D possibly corresponds to TRBD1 (6 bases). Germline lookup yields CDR1 SGDLS and CDR2 YYNGEE. The CDR3 runs to 15 residues. V dropped 4 bases and J dropped 4 bases, with 17 bases sitting between them. For the CDR3, the DNA is TGTGCCAGCAGCCCGTGGGGGCCGGAATCCTATGGCTACACCTTC. Protein: CASSPWGPESYGYTF.

The chain uses TRBV19 and TRBJ2-1; D call uncertain. Germline CDR1 is LNHDA and CDR2 is SQIVND (reference sequence). Trimming took off 5 bases at V and 5 bases at J, with 13 bases between the two ends. This CDR3 has 14 amino acids. Here the CDR3 reads CASSLVREDNEQFF. As DNA, the CDR3 is TGTGCCAGTAGTCTGGTGCGCGAGGACAATGAGCAGTTCTTC.

The chain recombines TRBV10-3 with TRBJ2-6, with TRBD1 matching 9 bases. V lost 7 bases, J lost 2 bases, and 6 bases stayed unmatched. This CDR3 is built from 16 residues. Germline V gene sequence: CDR1 ENHRY, CDR2 SYGVKD. DNA of the CDR3: TGTGCCATCAAGATTGGGACAGGGACTGGGGCCAACGTCCTGACTTTC. It translates to CAIKIGTGTGANVLTF.

The chain recombines TRBV6-5 with TRBJ1-2; D gene ambiguous. CDR1 MNHEY and CDR2 SVGAGI come from the germline V gene. Trimming cost V 6 bases and J 6 bases, with 14 bases left between them. The CDR3 covers 13 residues. CDR3 amino acids: CASSEGRWDGYTF. The CDR3 nucleotides are TGTGCCAGCAGCGAGGGCCGTTGGGATGGCTACACCTTC.

The sample holds a few counts of this clone. This chain connects TRBV6-5 to TRBJ2-1; the match to TRBD2 covers 7 bases. J lost 6 bases, V lost 4 bases, and 6 bases had no gene match. CDR3 length: 14 amino acids. The germline V gene encodes CDR1 MNHEY and CDR2 SVGAGI. DNA for the CDR3: TGTGCCAGCAGTTGGACTAGGGTGTCCAATGAGCAGTTCTTC. Its translation is CASSWTRVSNEQFF.

Concerning this clone itself: The germline gene is not matched at one end of the junction; a read error may be the cause. The chain carries TRBV20-1 and TRBJ1-2; perhaps TRBD1 as D (5 bases). This CDR3 has 11 residues. CDR1 DFQATT and CDR2 SNEGSKA come from the germline V gene (reference sequence). CDR3 coding DNA: TGCAGTGCTACAAGGACATCGGGCTACCCCTTC. This gives the protein CSATRTSGYPF.

The chain carries TRBV29-1 and TRBJ2-3, with TRBD2 as a possible D gene (6 bases). This CDR3 is 13 amino acids long. V shed 1 base and J shed 3 bases, with 8 bases lying between them. From germline, CDR1 is SQVTM and CDR2 ANQGSEA. As DNA, the CDR3 is TGCAGCGTTGAAGTGGCGGGGACAGATACGCAGTATTTT. Amino acid sequence: CSVEVAGTDTQYF.

This chain joins TRBV5-1 and TRBJ2-5, with TRBD1 identical over 8 bases. Judging by the DNA end, TRBJ2-7 fits better; the J call may be wrong. This CDR3 has 15 amino acids. Germline CDR1 is SGHRS and CDR2 is YFSETQ. DNA of the CDR3: TGCGCCAGCAGCTTGGGGTGGACAGGGTCCAACGAGCAGTACTTC. It yields the protein CASSLGWTGSNEQYF.

This clone was seen only once. V is TRBV6-5 and J is TRBJ1-6; no clear D gene. V lost 6 bases and J 6 bases, leaving 15 bases between the germline ends. CDR3 length: 15 residues. The germline V gene encodes CDR1 MNHEY and CDR2 SVGAGI. CDR3 in amino acids: CASRLGDTGNSPLHF. CDR3 DNA sequence: TGTGCCAGCAGGCTGGGAGACACTGGTAATTCACCCCTCCACTTT.

This clone appeared a single time. The chain uses TRBV19 and TRBJ1-2; D is perhaps TRBD1 (6 bases). Germline V gives CDR1 LNHDA, CDR2 SQIVND (reference sequence). The CDR3 has 17 amino acids. V lost 3 bases, J lost 5 bases, and 22 bases lay in between. CDR3 protein: CASSMFPQGKVEYGYTF. The CDR3 bases are TGTGCCAGTAGTATGTTCCCGCAGGGGAAGGTAGAATATGGCTACACCTTC.

The V and J genes are TRBV6-5 and TRBJ2-1; 14 nucleotides agree with TRBD2. The V segment lost 8 bases and the J segment 8 bases; nucleotides outside the gene matches: 5. Germline CDR1 MNHEY, CDR2 SVGAGI. This CDR3 is 14 amino acids long. CDR3 coding DNA: TGTGCCAGCGCGGCGGGACTAGCGGGAGATGAGCAGTTCTTC. This translates into CASAAGLAGDEQFF.

V is TRBV5-1 and J is TRBJ1-4; D is unresolved. The germline V gene encodes CDR1 SGHRS and CDR2 YFSETQ. Trimming took 0 bases from V and 3 from J, leaving 6 bases between them. The CDR3 spans 14 residues. This CDR3 reads CASSLETANEKLFF. DNA of the CDR3: TGCGCCAGCAGCTTGGAAACGGCTAATGAAAAACTGTTTTTT.

The chain combines TRBV2 with TRBJ2-7; 9 nucleotides agree with TRBD2. Germline assignment: CDR1 SNHLY and CDR2 FYNNEI. CDR3 length: 12 amino acids. The V segment lost 10 bases and the J segment 3 bases; nucleotides outside the gene matches: 4. This CDR3 is CATRRGGYEQYF. The CDR3 coding sequence is TGTGCCACTCGGCGGGGGGGCTACGAGCAGTACTTC.

The CDR3 DNA reads TGTGCCAGCAGTGAATATAGCGAATCTTTGGAGCAGTTCTTC. Its protein product is CASSEYSESLEQFF. The genes are TRBV25-1 and TRBJ2-1; D is possibly TRBD2 (5 bases). The CDR3 runs 14 residues. CDR1 MGHDK and CDR2 SYGVNS come from the germline V gene. V was clipped by 0 bases and J by 10 bases, with 13 bases between them.

DNA for the CDR3: TGTGCCAGTAGTATAGCCATAGCGGGAGTGTCGGCCAAAAACATTCAGTACTTC. Translation gives CASSIAIAGVSAKNIQYF. The genes are TRBV19 and TRBJ2-4; TRBD2 matches at 9 bases. CDR3 length: 18 amino acids. V gave up 1 base and J gave up 1 base; unmatched junction bases: 8. Germline assignment: CDR1 LNHDA and CDR2 SQIVND (reference sequence).